The clone carrying this T cell receptor beta chain appeared a few times. Sequencing was performed with immunoSEQ multiplex PCR; in TCRdb, only in-frame clones are kept and a portion is missing. Found here are 45,000 to 60,000 clones, 85% to 90% of them singletons; the top ten hold more than 4.5%. The entry originates in a study of technical replicates of blood from a handful of donors. Trimming left V 1 base short and J 1 base short, with 10 bases between. The length of the CDR3 is 15 residues. Germline V gene data show CDR1 as LGHNA and CDR2 as YNFKEQ. This clonotype originated in a human donor in good health. Some clones in this sample may be carry-over from other donors' samples. Material: PBMCs. V is TRBV4-2 and J is TRBJ1-1; D unresolved. CDR3 coding DNA: TGTGCCAGCAGCCAAGGAGAAGAAAGGAACACTGAAGCTTTCTTT. The encoded protein is CASSQGEERNTEAFF.